This entry is about one T cell receptor (beta chain). One junction end disagrees with the germline gene, perhaps due to a read error. This entry is derived from a study of cytomegalovirus exposure and HLA in healthy donors. The germline V gene has CDR1 SEHNR and CDR2 FQNEAQ (reference sequence). This CDR3 has 13 amino acids. PCR primers comprised 60 Vbeta and 13 Jbeta primers. Per the study methods: In a later analysis, the count reached approximately 80 million unique TCR beta chains, with around 11 million shared. Profiled with immunoSEQ multiplex PCR; TCRdb holds only in-frame clones, not every one. D and trimming were read from the DNA, whereas the V and J calls and clone size are those reported in that table. The data contain around 140,000 clones, about three quarters of them singletons.

This chain links TRBV7-9 with TRBJ2-7; perhaps TRBD1 as D (5 bases). The TCR comes from a female donor in good health and CMV-seropositive. Sequences were obtained from PBMCs. The CDR3 region is CSSSFQGNYEQYF. CDR3 nucleotide sequence: TGTTCCAGTTCGTTTCAGGGAAACTACGAGCAGTACTTC.